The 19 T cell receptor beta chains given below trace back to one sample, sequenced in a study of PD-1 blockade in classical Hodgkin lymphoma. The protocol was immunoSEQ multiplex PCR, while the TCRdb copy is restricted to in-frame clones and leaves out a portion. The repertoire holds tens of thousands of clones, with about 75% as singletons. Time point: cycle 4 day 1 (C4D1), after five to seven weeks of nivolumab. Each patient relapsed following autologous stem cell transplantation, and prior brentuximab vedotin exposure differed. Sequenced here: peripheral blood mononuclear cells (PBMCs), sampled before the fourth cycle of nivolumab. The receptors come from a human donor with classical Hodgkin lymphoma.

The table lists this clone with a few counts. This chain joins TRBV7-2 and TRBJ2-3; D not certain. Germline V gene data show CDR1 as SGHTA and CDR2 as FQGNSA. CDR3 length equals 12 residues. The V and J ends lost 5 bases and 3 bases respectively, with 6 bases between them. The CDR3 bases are TGTGCCAGCAGCCCGACAACAGATACGCAGTATTTT. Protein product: CASSPTTDTQYF.

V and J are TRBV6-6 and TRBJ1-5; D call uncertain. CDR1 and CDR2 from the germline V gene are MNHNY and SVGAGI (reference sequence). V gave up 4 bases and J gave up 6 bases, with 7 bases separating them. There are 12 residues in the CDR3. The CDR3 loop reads CASSSVPQPQHF. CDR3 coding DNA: TGTGCCAGCAGTTCTGTCCCTCAGCCCCAGCATTTT.

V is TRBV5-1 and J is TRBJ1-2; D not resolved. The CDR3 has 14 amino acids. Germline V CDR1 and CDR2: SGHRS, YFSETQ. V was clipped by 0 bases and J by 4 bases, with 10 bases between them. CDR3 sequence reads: CASSLGADFYGYTF. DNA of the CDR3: TGCGCCAGCAGCTTGGGTGCAGATTTCTATGGCTACACCTTC. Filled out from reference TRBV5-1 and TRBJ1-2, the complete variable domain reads KAGVTQTPRYLIKTRGQQVTLSCSPISGHRSVSWYQQTPGQGLQFLFEYFSETQRNKGNFPGRFSGRQFSNSRSEMNVSTLELGDSALYLCASSLGADFYGYTFGSGTRLTVV.

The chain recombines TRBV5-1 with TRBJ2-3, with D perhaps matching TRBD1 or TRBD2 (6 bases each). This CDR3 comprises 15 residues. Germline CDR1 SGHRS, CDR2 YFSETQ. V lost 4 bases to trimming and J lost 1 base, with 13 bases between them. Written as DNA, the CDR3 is TGCGCCAGCAGCCCGGAGGGGGGTCGCACAGATACGCAGTATTTT. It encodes CASSPEGGRTDTQYF.

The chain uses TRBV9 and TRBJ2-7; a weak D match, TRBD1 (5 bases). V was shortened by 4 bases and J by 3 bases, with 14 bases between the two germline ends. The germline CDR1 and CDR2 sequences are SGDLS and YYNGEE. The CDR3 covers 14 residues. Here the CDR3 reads CASSPIQENYEQYF. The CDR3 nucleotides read TGTGCCAGCAGCCCGATACAGGAGAACTACGAGCAGTACTTC.

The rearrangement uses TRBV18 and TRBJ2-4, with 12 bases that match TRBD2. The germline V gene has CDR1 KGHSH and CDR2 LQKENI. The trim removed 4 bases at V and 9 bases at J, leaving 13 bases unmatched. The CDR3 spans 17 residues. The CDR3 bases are TGTGCCAGCTCACAGGGACTAGCGGGCTCTCGACACTCCATTCAGTACTTC. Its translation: CASSQGLAGSRHSIQYF.

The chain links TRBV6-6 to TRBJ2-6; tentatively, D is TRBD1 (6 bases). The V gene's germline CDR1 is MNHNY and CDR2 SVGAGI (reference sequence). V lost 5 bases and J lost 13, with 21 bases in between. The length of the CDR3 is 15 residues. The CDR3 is CASSLRQAPQGVLTF. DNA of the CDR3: TGTGCCAGCAGTCTAAGACAGGCTCCCCAGGGGGTCCTGACTTTC.

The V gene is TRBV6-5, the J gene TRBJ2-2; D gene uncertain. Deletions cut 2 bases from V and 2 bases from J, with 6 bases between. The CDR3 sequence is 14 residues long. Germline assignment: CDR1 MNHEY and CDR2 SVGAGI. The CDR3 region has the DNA TGTGCCAGCAGTTACAGGCGCAACACCGGGGAGCTGTTTTTT. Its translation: CASSYRRNTGELFF.

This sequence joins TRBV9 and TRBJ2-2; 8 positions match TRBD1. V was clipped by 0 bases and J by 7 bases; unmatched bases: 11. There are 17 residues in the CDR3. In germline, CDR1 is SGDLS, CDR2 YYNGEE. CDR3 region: CASSVAAQGGNFGELFF. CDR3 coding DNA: TGTGCCAGCAGCGTAGCTGCACAGGGGGGAAACTTCGGGGAGCTGTTTTTT. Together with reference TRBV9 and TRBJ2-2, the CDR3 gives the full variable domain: DSGVTQTPKHLITATGQRVTLRCSPRSGDLSVYWYQQSLDQGLQFLIQYYNGEERAKGNILERFSAQQFPDLHSELNLSSLELGDSALYFCASSVAAQGGNFGELFFGEGSRLTVL.

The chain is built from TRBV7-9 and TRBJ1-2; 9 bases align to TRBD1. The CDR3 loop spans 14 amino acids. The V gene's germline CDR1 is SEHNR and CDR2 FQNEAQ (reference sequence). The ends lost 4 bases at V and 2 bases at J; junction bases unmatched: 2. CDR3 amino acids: CASSSGTGNYGYTF. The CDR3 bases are TGTGCCAGCAGCTCGGGGACAGGGAACTATGGCTACACCTTC.

The CDR3 here is CASTLRTGRNTEAFF. Written as DNA, the CDR3 is TGTGCCAGTACCCTTAGGACAGGGAGGAACACTGAAGCTTTCTTT. The V call is TRBV19, the J call TRBJ1-1; 8 nucleotides agree with TRBD1. The length of the CDR3 is 15 residues. V shed 7 bases and J 1 base; nucleotides not matched to a gene: 8. The V gene's germline CDR1 is LNHDA and CDR2 SQIVND (reference sequence). Full variable domain (remainder filled in from reference TRBV19 and TRBJ1-1): DGGITQSPKYLFRKEGQNVTLSCEQNLNHDAMYWYRQDPGQGLRLIYYSQIVNDFQKGDIAEGYSVSREKKESFPLTVTSAQKNPTAFYLCASTLRTGRNTEAFFGQGTRLTVV.

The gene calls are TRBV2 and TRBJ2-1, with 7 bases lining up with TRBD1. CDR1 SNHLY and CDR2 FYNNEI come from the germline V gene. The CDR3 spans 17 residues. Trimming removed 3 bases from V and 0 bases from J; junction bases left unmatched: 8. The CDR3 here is CASSDTRGLSSYNEQFF. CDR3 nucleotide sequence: TGTGCCAGCAGTGATACTAGGGGGCTCAGCTCCTACAATGAGCAGTTCTTC.

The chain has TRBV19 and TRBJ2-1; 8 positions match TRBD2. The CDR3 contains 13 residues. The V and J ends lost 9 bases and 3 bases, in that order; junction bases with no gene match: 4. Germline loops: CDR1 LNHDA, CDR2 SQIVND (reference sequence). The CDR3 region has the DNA TGTGCCAGCAGACTAGCGAGCTACAATGAGCAGTTCTTC. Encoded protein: CASRLASYNEQFF.

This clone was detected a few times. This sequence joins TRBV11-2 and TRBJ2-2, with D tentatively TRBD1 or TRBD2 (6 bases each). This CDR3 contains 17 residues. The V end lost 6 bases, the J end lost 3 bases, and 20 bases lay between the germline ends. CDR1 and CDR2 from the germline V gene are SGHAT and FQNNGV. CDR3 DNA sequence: TGTGCCAGCAGTCATCTTTTAAATAGGGGGGACACCGGGGAGCTGTTTTTT. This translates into CASSHLLNRGDTGELFF.

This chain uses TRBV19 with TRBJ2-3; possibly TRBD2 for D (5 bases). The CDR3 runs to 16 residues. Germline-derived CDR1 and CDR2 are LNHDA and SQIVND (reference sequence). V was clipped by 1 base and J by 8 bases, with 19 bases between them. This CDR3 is CASSIGFASPSGTQYF. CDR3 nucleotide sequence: TGTGCCAGTAGTATAGGGTTCGCTAGCCCCAGCGGTACGCAGTATTTT. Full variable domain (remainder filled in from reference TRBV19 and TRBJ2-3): DGGITQSPKYLFRKEGQNVTLSCEQNLNHDAMYWYRQDPGQGLRLIYYSQIVNDFQKGDIAEGYSVSREKKESFPLTVTSAQKNPTAFYLCASSIGFASPSGTQYFGPGTRLTVL.

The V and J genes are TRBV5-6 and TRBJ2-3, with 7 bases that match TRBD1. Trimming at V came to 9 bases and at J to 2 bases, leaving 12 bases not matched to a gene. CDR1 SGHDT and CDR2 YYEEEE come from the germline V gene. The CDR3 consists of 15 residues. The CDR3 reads CATYLMDRTTDTQYF. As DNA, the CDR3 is TGTGCCACCTACCTGATGGACAGGACCACAGATACGCAGTATTTT.

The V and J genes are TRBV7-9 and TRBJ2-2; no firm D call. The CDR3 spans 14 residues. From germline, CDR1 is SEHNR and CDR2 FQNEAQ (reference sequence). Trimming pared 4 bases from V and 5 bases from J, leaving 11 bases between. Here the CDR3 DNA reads TGTGCCAGCAGCTCGTTCCAAACAACCGGGGAGCTGTTTTTT. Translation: CASSSFQTTGELFF.

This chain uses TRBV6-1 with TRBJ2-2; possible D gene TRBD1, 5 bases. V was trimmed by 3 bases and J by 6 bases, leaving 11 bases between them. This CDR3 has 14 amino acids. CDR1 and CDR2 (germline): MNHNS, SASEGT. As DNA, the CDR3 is TGTGCCAGCAGTGACAGGGATGGGTCCGGGGAGCTGTTTTTT. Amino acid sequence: CASSDRDGSGELFF.

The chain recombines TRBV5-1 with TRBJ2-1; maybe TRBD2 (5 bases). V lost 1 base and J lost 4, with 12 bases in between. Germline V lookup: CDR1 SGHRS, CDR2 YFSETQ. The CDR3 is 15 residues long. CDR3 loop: CASSLSPGMYNEQFF. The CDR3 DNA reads TGCGCCAGCAGCTTGTCGCCGGGGATGTACAATGAGCAGTTCTTC.